Below, 16 T cell receptor beta chains from the same sample are listed, as sequenced in a study of neoadjuvant anti-PD-1 for oral cavity cancer (dated by TCRdb to about 2021). The time point label on this specimen signifies: after neoadjuvant nivolumab, at surgical resection. Receptor libraries were prepared by the immunoSEQ multiplex PCR assay. Drawn from immuneACCESS, this table holds only the in-frame rearrangements with V and J called that TCRdb kept. Clones are partly lost; checked studies trace under half to an unresolved V gene and leave the rest unexplained. Across this sample there are approximately 10,000 clones, with under 75% seen only once. The leading ten clones occupy 4% to 5.5% of the sample. This sample comprised PBMCs, obtained after nivolumab (anti-PD-1) treatment. The receptors were gathered from a person between 40 and 80 years old with oral cavity squamous cell carcinoma.

This chain uses TRBV19 with TRBJ2-3; D assignment may be TRBD1 or TRBD2 (6 bases each). Germline lookup yields CDR1 LNHDA and CDR2 SQIVND (reference sequence). The CDR3 loop spans 15 amino acids. V was pared by 4 bases and J by 1 base, with 12 bases between. For the CDR3, the DNA is TGTGCCAGTAGTACCTCGAGGGGGGGCACAGATACGCAGTATTTT. Translated, it gives CASSTSRGGTDTQYF.

In this sample, this clone turned up once. V is TRBV7-8 and J is TRBJ2-1; either TRBD1 or TRBD2 may supply D (5 bases each). Germline CDR1 reads SGHVS; CDR2 reads FQNEAQ. V lost 7 bases, J lost 3 bases, and 16 bases lay in between. The CDR3 has 15 residues. This CDR3 is CASIYRDGFYNEQFF. For the CDR3, the DNA is TGTGCCAGCATTTACCGGGACGGATTCTACAATGAGCAGTTCTTC.

The rearrangement uses TRBV28 and TRBJ2-7; 9 positions agree with TRBD2. The CDR3 totals 15 residues. Germline V gene sequence: CDR1 MDHEN, CDR2 SYDVKM. V lost 5 bases, J lost 4 bases, and 9 bases stayed unmatched. The CDR3 DNA sequence: TGTGCCAGCAGTACTCAGGCGGGAGGGCCTTACGAGCAGTACTTC. Protein: CASSTQAGGPYEQYF.

The chain recombines TRBV30 with TRBJ2-1; 11 positions match TRBD2. The CDR3 has 15 residues. CDR1 is GTSNPN and CDR2 is SVGIG in the germline V gene (reference sequence). The trim removed 0 bases at V and 5 bases at J, leaving 3 bases unmatched. The CDR3 loop reads CAWSVGGLADNEQFF. The CDR3 DNA sequence: TGTGCCTGGAGTGTAGGGGGACTAGCGGACAATGAGCAGTTCTTC.

This chain links TRBV5-1 with TRBJ2-5; 8 bases agree with TRBD2. This CDR3 comprises 16 residues. Germline loops: CDR1 SGHRS, CDR2 YFSETQ. Trimming cost V 4 bases and J 5 bases; bases outside gene matches: 13. The CDR3 DNA sequence: TGCGCCAGCAGCCCCGGACTAGCTTTGGGTGAGGAGACCCAGTACTTC. The encoded protein is CASSPGLALGEETQYF.

This clone was detected once. V gene TRBV2 combines with J gene TRBJ2-7; the match to TRBD1 covers 8 bases. Germline V gives CDR1 SNHLY, CDR2 FYNNEI. V shed 8 bases and J 0 bases; nucleotides not matched to a gene: 3. This CDR3 region has 13 residues. CDR3 coding DNA: TGTGCCAGCCGACAGGGGCCCTCCTACGAGCAGTACTTC. Its protein is CASRQGPSYEQYF.

The chain uses TRBV6-5 and TRBJ1-6; TRBD1 matches 7 bases. V was pared by 4 bases and J by 7 bases, with 10 bases of the junction left unmatched. Germline values: CDR1 MNHEY, CDR2 SVGAGI. This CDR3 is 16 amino acids long. The CDR3 DNA is TGTGCCAGCAGTTCCCCCGGACAGGCTCGCAATTCACCCCTCCACTTT. Its translation is CASSSPGQARNSPLHF.

The chain joins TRBV2 to TRBJ2-1; 16 bases agree with TRBD2. Trimming cost V 6 bases and J 6 bases; bases outside gene matches: 8. Germline V gene lookup returns CDR1 SNHLY and CDR2 FYNNEI. CDR3 size: 17 residues. CDR3 sequence: CASRGGLAGGAGNEQFF. Here the CDR3 DNA reads TGTGCCAGCAGGGGGGGACTAGCGGGAGGGGCCGGCAATGAGCAGTTCTTC.

This sequence joins TRBV5-1 and TRBJ1-2; D may be TRBD1 (5 bases). The germline CDR1 and CDR2 sequences are SGHRS and YFSETQ. V lost 4 bases and J 4 bases, leaving 20 bases between the germline ends. The CDR3 runs 16 residues. CDR3 in amino acids: CASSPEEGWGFYGYTF. The CDR3 region has the DNA TGCGCCAGCAGCCCAGAAGAGGGGTGGGGGTTCTATGGCTACACCTTC.

This clone was found a few times. The chain employs TRBV18 and TRBJ1-2; possible D gene TRBD1, 6 bases. This CDR3 is built from 16 residues. Germline V gene lookup returns CDR1 KGHSH and CDR2 LQKENI. Deletions cut 0 bases from V and 8 bases from J, with 19 bases between. In DNA, the CDR3 is TGTGCCAGCTCACCACCAGCGAGGGGGGGCGCCCAGGGCTACACCTTC. This codes for CASSPPARGGAQGYTF.

This clone is termed medium-sized. This chain joins TRBV2 and TRBJ2-2; 8 positions match TRBD1. Trimming at V came to 6 bases and at J to 7 bases, leaving 7 bases not matched to a gene. The CDR3 contains 14 residues. Germline V gene lookup returns CDR1 SNHLY and CDR2 FYNNEI. The CDR3 loop is CASSLGQGYGELFF. The CDR3 coding sequence is TGTGCCAGCAGCCTCGGACAGGGTTACGGGGAGCTGTTTTTT.

The J gene is TRBJ2-7, the V gene TRBV6-6, with D tentatively TRBD1 (6 bases). CDR1 and CDR2 from the germline V gene are MNHNY and SVGAGI (reference sequence). Trimming pared 2 bases from V and 2 bases from J, leaving 13 bases between. The CDR3 is 15 residues long. Here the CDR3 DNA reads TGTGCCAGCAGTTACGGAGACAGGATCCCCTACGAGCAGTACTTC. Its protein product is CASSYGDRIPYEQYF.

This clone was counted between two and nine times. The rearrangement links TRBV11-2 to TRBJ1-4, with D uncertain. Germline V gene sequence: CDR1 SGHAT, CDR2 FQNNGV. This CDR3 has 16 residues. The V end lost 0 bases, the J end lost 12 bases, and 20 bases lay between the germline ends. CDR3: CASSLEAGFGNEELFF. In DNA form, the CDR3 reads TGTGCCAGCAGCTTAGAGGCGGGCTTCGGTAATGAGGAACTGTTTTTT. The full variable domain, in which reference TRBV11-2 and TRBJ1-4 provide the parts outside the CDR3, is EAGVAQSPRYKIIEKRQSVAFWCNPISGHATLYWYQQILGQGPKLLIQFQNNGVVDDSQLPKDRFSAERLKGVDSTLKIQPAKLEDSAVYLCASSLEAGFGNEELFFGSGTQLSVL.

The chain is built from TRBV28 and TRBJ1-2; no clear D gene. CDR3 length: 14 residues. Germline CDR1 is MDHEN and CDR2 is SYDVKM. Trimming removed 2 bases at V and 4 bases at J, with 11 bases between. In nucleotides, the CDR3 is TGTGCCAGCAGTTTAAGCACGGCACCCTATGGCTACACCTTC. The encoded protein is CASSLSTAPYGYTF.

V is TRBV27 and J is TRBJ2-2, with unresolved D. CDR1 and CDR2 (germline): MNHEY, SMNVEV (reference sequence). Trimming left V 4 bases short and J 3 bases short, with 6 bases between. This CDR3 region has 13 residues. This CDR3 is CASSYGHTGELFF. The CDR3 bases are TGTGCCAGCAGTTATGGACACACCGGGGAGCTGTTTTTT.

The chain combines TRBV7-9 with TRBJ1-2; TRBD1 aligns across 8 bases. V lost 4 bases to trimming and J lost 6 bases; unmatched junction nucleotides: 7. The V gene's germline CDR1 is SEHNR and CDR2 FQNEAQ (reference sequence). The CDR3 is made up of 14 amino acids. The CDR3 nucleotides are TGTGCCAGCAGCTGGACAGGGTCTCCTCATGGCTACACCTTC. Amino acids: CASSWTGSPHGYTF.